Listed here are 17 T cell receptor beta chains from one sample, sequenced in a study of identical twins. From the 5' RACE reads, TCRdb called clonotypes with MiXCR, one entry per CDR3 protein. The data contain roughly 540,000 distinct CDR3 sequences, roughly a fifth of them singletons. This same sample was also taken into another study, of T cells expressing NK-cell markers.

The source material was CD4+ T cells sorted from blood. The source is a woman under 30 in good health.

The chain recombines TRBV5-1 with TRBJ2-4; D is perhaps TRBD1 or TRBD2 (5 bases each). The CDR3 has 15 residues. Trimming shortened V by 5 bases and J by 5 bases, and 17 bases separated the two germline ends. CDR1 and CDR2 (germline): SGHRS, YFSETQ. CDR3 in amino acids: CASRPAGTQQNIQYF. CDR3 sequence (DNA): TGCGCCAGCAGACCGGCCGGGACCCAGCAAAACATTCAGTACTTC.

A remark on this clonotype: Relative to the germline gene, one junction end is altered; a read error may explain this. This chain links TRBV20-1 with TRBJ2-2; 10 bases align to TRBD2. Per the germline V gene, CDR1 is DFQATT and CDR2 is SNEGSKA (reference sequence). The CDR3 runs to 16 residues. In DNA form, the CDR3 reads TGCTGTGCTAGTTATAGGACTAGCGGTAACACCGGGGAGCTGTTTTTT. It yields the protein CCASYRTSGNTGELFF.

The chain recombines TRBV5-1 with TRBJ1-2, with 7 bases identical to TRBD1. CDR1 SGHRS and CDR2 YFSETQ come from the germline V gene. V lost 4 bases to trimming and J lost 8 bases; unmatched junction nucleotides: 17. This CDR3 has 16 residues. The DNA of the CDR3 is TGCGCCAGCAGCACTGGACAGGCCGCTCCATCGGGGGGCTACACCTTC. It encodes CASSTGQAAPSGGYTF.

J is TRBJ2-7 and V is TRBV7-9, with 8 bases identical to TRBD2. The CDR3 covers 14 residues. Germline loops: CDR1 SEHNR, CDR2 FQNEAQ (reference sequence). J was trimmed by 3 bases and V by 0 bases; bases with no gene match: 1. This CDR3 reads CASSLALAGYEQYF. The CDR3 nucleotides read TGTGCCAGCAGCTTAGCGCTAGCGGGCTACGAGCAGTACTTC.

Only a few counts were recorded for this clonotype. The chain links TRBV18 to TRBJ2-3; the match to TRBD1 covers 10 bases. The CDR3 runs to 15 residues. The V and J ends lost 0 bases and 4 bases, in that order; junction bases with no gene match: 1. CDR1 KGHSH and CDR2 LQKENI come from the germline V gene. CDR3 nucleotides: TGTGCCAGCTCACCACCGGGACAGGGGTCAGATACGCAGTATTTT. Amino acids: CASSPPGQGSDTQYF.

This clonotype was seen ten or more times. As DNA, the CDR3 is TGTGCCAGCAGACGAACAGGGGGGAGTCAGCCCCAGCATTTT. Its translation is CASRRTGGSQPQHF. J is TRBJ1-5 and V is TRBV12-3 or TRBV12-4; 8 bases agree with TRBD1. The CDR3 runs 14 residues. V was clipped by 6 bases and J by 6 bases; unmatched bases: 7.

This clonotype was recorded once. J is TRBJ2-1 and V is TRBV10-3; 7 positions match TRBD2. The germline V gene encodes CDR1 ENHRY and CDR2 SYGVKD. CDR3 length: 15 amino acids. The ends lost 5 bases at V and 4 bases at J; junction bases unmatched: 8. CDR3 protein: CAISNPGLTYNEQFF. DNA for the CDR3: TGTGCCATCAGTAACCCGGGACTAACTTACAATGAGCAGTTCTTC.

V is TRBV20-1 and J is TRBJ1-5; no definite D call. V lost 3 bases to trimming and J lost 7 bases, with 10 bases between them. The CDR3 is made up of 12 amino acids. CDR1 is DFQATT, CDR2 SNEGSKA, per germline (reference sequence). CDR3 DNA sequence: TGCAGTGCTAGTTCCCAAGGGCAGCCCCAGCATTTT. It codes for CSASSQGQPQHF.

This sequence joins TRBV12-5 and TRBJ1-1; 12 bases are shared with TRBD1. J lost 5 bases, V lost 5 bases, and 6 bases had no gene match. Germline lookup yields CDR1 LGHNT and CDR2 FRNRAP. This CDR3 is 15 amino acids long. The CDR3 loop reads CASGPGDRGLTEAFF. For the CDR3, the DNA is TGTGCTAGTGGTCCCGGGGACAGGGGGCTTACTGAAGCTTTCTTT.

The chain employs TRBV12-3 or TRBV12-4 and TRBJ2-1, with a tentative D call TRBD2 (6 bases). This CDR3 spans 14 amino acids. The V end lost 6 bases, the J end lost 6 bases, and 15 bases lay between the germline ends. The CDR3 DNA sequence: TGTGCCAGCAGCCTACTGACTAGGGTCAATGAGCAGTTCTTC. It codes for CASSLLTRVNEQFF.

This clonotype was seen many times. This rearrangement joins TRBV5-1 to TRBJ2-7; D perhaps matches TRBD2 (6 bases). The CDR3 runs 13 residues. With 6 bases removed from V and 2 bases from J, the gap between germline ends came to 12 bases. The germline CDR1 and CDR2 sequences are SGHRS and YFSETQ. The CDR3 is CASKLEGTYEQYF. CDR3 DNA sequence: TGCGCCAGCAAGTTGGAGGGCACCTACGAGCAGTACTTC.

This clonotype showed up just a few times. This rearrangement joins TRBV2 to TRBJ2-3; D is unclear. CDR3 length equals 12 residues. Germline V lookup: CDR1 SNHLY, CDR2 FYNNEI. V shed 10 bases and J shed 5 bases, with 13 bases lying between them. CDR3 DNA: TGTGCCAACAACTTTGAGCGAGATACGCAGTATTTT. Its translation: CANNFERDTQYF.

In this sample, this clonotype turned up a few times. One end of the junction fails to match germline, which may point to a read error. The chain joins TRBV7-2 to TRBJ1-2, with D possibly TRBD1 on 6 matching bases. Per germline, CDR1 SGHTA and CDR2 FQGNSA. CDR3 length equals 14 residues. CDR3 amino acids: CASSSSGANHGYTF. Written as DNA, the CDR3 is TGTGCCAGCAGCTCGTCAGGGGCTAACCATGGCTACACCTTC.

This clonotype was seen only a few times. The V gene is TRBV5-1, the J gene TRBJ1-1, with a tentative D call TRBD1 (5 bases). Germline V CDR1 and CDR2: SGHRS, YFSETQ. This CDR3 has 14 amino acids. V was shortened by 4 bases and J by 1 base, with 11 bases between the two germline ends. In DNA form, the CDR3 reads TGCGCCAGCAGCCCTCGACAGAGGAACACTGAAGCTTTCTTT. Protein product: CASSPRQRNTEAFF.

The V gene is TRBV5-1, the J gene TRBJ1-1, with TRBD1 identical over 9 bases. CDR1 SGHRS and CDR2 YFSETQ come from the germline V gene. The CDR3 consists of 14 residues. Trimming removed 4 bases from V and 6 bases from J; junction bases left unmatched: 7. The CDR3 DNA reads as TGCGCCAGCAGCGTACCGGGACAGGGTTCTGAAGCTTTCTTT. It is translated as CASSVPGQGSEAFF.

The CDR3 DNA is TGCAGTGCTGGCGGGGGTAATGGCTACACCTTC. Amino acid sequence: CSAGGGNGYTF. The V and J genes are TRBV20-1 and TRBJ1-2, with D maybe TRBD1 (5 bases). Deletions cut 5 bases from V and 6 bases from J, with 10 bases between. The germline V gene encodes CDR1 DFQATT and CDR2 SNEGSKA (reference sequence). The CDR3 is 11 residues long.

J is TRBJ1-1 and V is TRBV9; D remains ambiguous. The germline V gene has CDR1 SGDLS and CDR2 YYNGEE. The CDR3 extends over 14 amino acids. Trimming removed 4 bases at V and 1 base at J, with 11 bases between. CDR3 loop: CASSRRRENTEAFF. The CDR3 nucleotides read TGTGCCAGCAGCCGCCGCCGGGAGAACACTGAAGCTTTCTTT.